This paragraph reports one T cell receptor beta chain. Its antigen is as yet unknown. Between the trimmed V and J ends, which lost 5 bases and 2 bases, there was a span of 15 bases. This CDR3 is 14 amino acids long. From germline, CDR1 is SQVTM and CDR2 ANQGSEA. Primers for the PCR totalled 60 Vbeta and 13 Jbeta. Data came from immunoSEQ multiplex PCR; TCRdb stores just in-frame clones and leaves some out. Here the sample spans hundreds of thousands of clones, about 81% being singletons. This specimen comes from a study of cytomegalovirus exposure and HLA in healthy donors. General study results and limits: Association with HLA alleles at 0.05 false discovery rate was found for some 18,000 TCR beta sequences in a later analysis. For most TCR beta V segments, an earlier analysis put the productive rate at about 90% or about 30% of the time.

The rearrangement links TRBV29-1 to TRBJ1-1; D is perhaps TRBD1 (5 bases). The TCR was taken from a man aged 40-49 years in good health and CMV-seropositive. The sample comprised PBMCs. The CDR3 DNA follows: TGCAGCGTTACCCTCACAGGAGTAAACACTGAAGCTTTCTTT. It encodes CSVTLTGVNTEAFF.